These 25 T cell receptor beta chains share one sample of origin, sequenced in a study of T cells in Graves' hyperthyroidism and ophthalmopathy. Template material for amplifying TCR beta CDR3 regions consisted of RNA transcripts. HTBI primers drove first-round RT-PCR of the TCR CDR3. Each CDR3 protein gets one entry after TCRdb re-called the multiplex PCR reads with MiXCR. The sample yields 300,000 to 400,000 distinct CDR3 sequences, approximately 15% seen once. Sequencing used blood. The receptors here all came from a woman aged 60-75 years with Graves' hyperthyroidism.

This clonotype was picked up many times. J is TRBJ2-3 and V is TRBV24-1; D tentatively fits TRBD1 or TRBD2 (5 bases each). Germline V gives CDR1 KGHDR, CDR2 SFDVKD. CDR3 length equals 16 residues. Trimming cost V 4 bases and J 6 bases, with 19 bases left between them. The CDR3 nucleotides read TGTGCCACCAGTGACCGTCGGGACCAGATTGGGGATACGCAGTATTTT. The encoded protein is CATSDRRDQIGDTQYF.

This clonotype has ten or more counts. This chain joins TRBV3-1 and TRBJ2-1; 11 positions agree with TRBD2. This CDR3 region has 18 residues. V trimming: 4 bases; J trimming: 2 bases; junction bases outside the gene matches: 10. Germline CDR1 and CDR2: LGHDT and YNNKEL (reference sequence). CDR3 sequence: CASSPLTSGTLTYNEQFF. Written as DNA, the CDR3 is TGTGCCAGCAGCCCCCTGACTAGCGGGACTCTTACCTACAATGAGCAGTTCTTC.

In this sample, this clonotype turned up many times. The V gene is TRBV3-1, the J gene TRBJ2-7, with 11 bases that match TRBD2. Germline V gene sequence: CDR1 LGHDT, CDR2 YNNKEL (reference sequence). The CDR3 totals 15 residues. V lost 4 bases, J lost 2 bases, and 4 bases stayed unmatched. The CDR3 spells CASSPETSGTYEQYF. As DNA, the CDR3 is TGTGCCAGCAGCCCAGAGACTAGCGGGACCTACGAGCAGTACTTC.

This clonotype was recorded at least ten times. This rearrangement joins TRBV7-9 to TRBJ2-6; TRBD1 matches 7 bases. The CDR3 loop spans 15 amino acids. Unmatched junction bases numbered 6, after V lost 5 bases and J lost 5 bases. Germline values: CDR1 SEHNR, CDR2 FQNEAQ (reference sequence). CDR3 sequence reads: CASSHRGARANVLTF. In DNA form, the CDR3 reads TGTGCCAGCAGCCACAGGGGCGCTAGGGCCAACGTCCTGACTTTC.

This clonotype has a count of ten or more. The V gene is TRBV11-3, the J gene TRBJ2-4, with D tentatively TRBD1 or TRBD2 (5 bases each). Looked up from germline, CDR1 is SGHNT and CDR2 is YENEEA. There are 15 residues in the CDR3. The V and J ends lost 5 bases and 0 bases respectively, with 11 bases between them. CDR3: CASSPGDLAKNIQYF. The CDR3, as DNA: TGTGCCAGCAGCCCTGGGGACCTAGCCAAAAACATTCAGTACTTC.

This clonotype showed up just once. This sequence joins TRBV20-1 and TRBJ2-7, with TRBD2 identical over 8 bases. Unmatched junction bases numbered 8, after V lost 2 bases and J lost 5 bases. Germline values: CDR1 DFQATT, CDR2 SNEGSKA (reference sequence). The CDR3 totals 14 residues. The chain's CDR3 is CSARSPSGSHEQYF. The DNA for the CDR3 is TGCAGTGCTAGAAGTCCCAGCGGGAGCCACGAGCAGTACTTC.

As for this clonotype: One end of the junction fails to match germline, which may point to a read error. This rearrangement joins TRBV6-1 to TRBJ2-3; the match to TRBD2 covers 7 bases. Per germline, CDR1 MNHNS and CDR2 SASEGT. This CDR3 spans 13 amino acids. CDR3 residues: CASSMTSRDTQYF. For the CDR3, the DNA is TGTGCCAGCAGTATGACTAGCAGAGATACGCAGTATTTT.

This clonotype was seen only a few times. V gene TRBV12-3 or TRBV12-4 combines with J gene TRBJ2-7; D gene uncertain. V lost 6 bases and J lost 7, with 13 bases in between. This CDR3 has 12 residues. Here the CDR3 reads CASSPPGWEQYF. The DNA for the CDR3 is TGTGCCAGCAGCCCCCCTGGGTGGGAGCAGTACTTC.

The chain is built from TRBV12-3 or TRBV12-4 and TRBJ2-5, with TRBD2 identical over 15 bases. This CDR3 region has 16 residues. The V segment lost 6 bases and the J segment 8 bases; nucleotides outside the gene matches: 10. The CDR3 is CASRAPGLAGGGTQYF. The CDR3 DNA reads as TGTGCCAGCAGGGCGCCGGGACTAGCGGGAGGTGGAACCCAGTACTTC.

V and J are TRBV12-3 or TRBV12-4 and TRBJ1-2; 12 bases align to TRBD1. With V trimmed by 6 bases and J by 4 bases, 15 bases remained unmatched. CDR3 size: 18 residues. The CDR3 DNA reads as TGTGCCAGCAGGGACCAATGGGGGACAGGGGGCTACGGCTATGGCTACACCTTC. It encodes CASRDQWGTGGYGYGYTF.

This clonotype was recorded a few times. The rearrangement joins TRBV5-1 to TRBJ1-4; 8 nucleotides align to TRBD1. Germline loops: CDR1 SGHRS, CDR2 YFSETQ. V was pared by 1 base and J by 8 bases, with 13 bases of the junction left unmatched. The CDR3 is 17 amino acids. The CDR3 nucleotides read TGCGCCAGCAGCTTGTCAGTTGCGGGACAGGTATCCGAAAAACTGTTTTTT. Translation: CASSLSVAGQVSEKLFF.

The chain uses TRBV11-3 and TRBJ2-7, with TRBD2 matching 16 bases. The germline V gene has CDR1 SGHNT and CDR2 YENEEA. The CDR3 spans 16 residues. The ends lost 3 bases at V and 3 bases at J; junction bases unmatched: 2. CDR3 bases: TGTGCCAGCAGCTTTGGGACTAGCGGGAGGGGCTACGAGCAGTACTTC. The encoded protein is CASSFGTSGRGYEQYF.

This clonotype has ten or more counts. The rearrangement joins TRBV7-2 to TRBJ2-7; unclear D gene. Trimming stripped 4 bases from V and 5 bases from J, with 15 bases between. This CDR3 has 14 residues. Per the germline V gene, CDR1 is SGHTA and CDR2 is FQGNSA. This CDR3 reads CASSSLAVLHEQYF. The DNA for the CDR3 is TGTGCCAGCAGCTCCCTGGCGGTCTTACACGAGCAGTACTTC. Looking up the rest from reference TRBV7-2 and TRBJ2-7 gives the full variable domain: GAGVSQSPSNKVTEKGKDVELRCDPISGHTALYWYRQSLGQGLEFLIYFQGNSAPDKSGLPSDRFSAERTGGSVSTLTIQRTQQEDSAVYLCASSSLAVLHEQYFGPGTRLTVT.

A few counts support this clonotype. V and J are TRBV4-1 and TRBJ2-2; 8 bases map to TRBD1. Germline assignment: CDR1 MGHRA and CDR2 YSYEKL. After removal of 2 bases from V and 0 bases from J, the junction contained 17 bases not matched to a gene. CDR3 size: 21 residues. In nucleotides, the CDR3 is TGCGCCAGCAGCCAACCGGGGCTGTTGACAGGGGAGACAACGAACACCGGGGAGCTGTTTTTT. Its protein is CASSQPGLLTGETTNTGELFF.

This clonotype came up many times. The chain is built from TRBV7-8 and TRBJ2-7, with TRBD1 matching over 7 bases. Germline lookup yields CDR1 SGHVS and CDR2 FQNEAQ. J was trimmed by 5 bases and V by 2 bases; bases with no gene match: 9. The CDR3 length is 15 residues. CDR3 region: CASSLRQGKIHEQYF. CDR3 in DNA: TGTGCCAGCAGCTTACGACAGGGAAAAATCCACGAGCAGTACTTC.

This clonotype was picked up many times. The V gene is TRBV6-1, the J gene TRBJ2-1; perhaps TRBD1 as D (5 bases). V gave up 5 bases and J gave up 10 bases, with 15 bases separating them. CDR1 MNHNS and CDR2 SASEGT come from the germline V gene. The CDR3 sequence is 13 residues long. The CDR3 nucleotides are TGTGCCAGCAGTCCCCGGACAATGGGCGAGCAGTTCTTC. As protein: CASSPRTMGEQFF.

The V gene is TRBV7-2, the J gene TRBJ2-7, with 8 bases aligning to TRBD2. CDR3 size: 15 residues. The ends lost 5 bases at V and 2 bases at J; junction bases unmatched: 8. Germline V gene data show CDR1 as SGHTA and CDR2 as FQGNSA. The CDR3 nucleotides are TGTGCCAGCAGCCAGGGTAGCGGGGCTACCTACGAGCAGTACTTC. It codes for CASSQGSGATYEQYF.

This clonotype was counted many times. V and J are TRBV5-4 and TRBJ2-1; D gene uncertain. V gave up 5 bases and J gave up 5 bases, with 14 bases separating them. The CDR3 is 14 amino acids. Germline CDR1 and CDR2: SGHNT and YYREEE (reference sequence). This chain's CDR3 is CASRADLGNNEQFF. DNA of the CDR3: TGTGCCAGCAGGGCGGACCTGGGGAACAATGAGCAGTTCTTC. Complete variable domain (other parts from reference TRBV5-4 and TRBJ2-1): ETGVTQSPTHLIKTRGQQVTLRCSSQSGHNTVSWYQQALGQGPQFIFQYYREEENGRGNFPPRFSGLQFPNYSSELNVNALELDDSALYLCASRADLGNNEQFFGPGTRLTVL.

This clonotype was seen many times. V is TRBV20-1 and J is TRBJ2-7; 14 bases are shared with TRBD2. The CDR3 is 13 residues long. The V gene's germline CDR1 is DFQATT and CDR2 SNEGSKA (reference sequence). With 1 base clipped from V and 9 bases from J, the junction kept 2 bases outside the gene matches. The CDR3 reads CSARVGLAGAQYF. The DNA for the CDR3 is TGCAGTGCTAGAGTGGGACTAGCGGGAGCGCAGTACTTC.

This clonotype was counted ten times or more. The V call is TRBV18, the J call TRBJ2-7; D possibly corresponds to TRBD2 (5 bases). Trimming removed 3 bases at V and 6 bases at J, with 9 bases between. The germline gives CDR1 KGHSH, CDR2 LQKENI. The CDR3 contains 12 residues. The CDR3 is CASSPTEGEQYF. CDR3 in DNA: TGTGCCAGCTCACCGACTGAGGGCGAGCAGTACTTC.

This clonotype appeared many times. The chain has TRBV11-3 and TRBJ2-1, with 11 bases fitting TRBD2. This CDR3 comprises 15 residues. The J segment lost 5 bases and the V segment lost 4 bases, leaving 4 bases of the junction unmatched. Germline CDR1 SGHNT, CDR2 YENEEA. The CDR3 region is CASSSRLAGNNEQFF. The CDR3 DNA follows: TGTGCCAGCAGCTCCAGACTAGCGGGGAACAATGAGCAGTTCTTC.

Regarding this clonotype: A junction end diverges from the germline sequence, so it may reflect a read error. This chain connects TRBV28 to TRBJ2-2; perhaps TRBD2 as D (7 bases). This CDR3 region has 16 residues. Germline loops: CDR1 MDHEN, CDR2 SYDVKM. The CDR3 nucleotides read TGTGCCAGCGGTTTAGGGGGGGGAGGCGGCACCGGGGAGCTGTTTTTT. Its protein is CASGLGGGGGTGELFF.

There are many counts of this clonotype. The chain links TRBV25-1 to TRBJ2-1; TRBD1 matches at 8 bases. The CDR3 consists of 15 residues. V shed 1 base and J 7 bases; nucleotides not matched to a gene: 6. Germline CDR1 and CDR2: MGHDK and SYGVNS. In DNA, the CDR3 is TGTGCCAGCAGTGAATTGGCGGGGACAGGTAATGAGCAGTTCTTC. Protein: CASSELAGTGNEQFF.

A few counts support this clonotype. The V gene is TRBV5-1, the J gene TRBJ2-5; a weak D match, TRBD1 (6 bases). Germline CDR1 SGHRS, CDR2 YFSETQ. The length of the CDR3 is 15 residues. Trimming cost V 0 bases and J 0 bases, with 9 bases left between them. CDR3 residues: CASSLGQVNQETQYF. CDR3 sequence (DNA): TGCGCCAGCAGCTTGGGACAGGTGAACCAAGAGACCCAGTACTTC.

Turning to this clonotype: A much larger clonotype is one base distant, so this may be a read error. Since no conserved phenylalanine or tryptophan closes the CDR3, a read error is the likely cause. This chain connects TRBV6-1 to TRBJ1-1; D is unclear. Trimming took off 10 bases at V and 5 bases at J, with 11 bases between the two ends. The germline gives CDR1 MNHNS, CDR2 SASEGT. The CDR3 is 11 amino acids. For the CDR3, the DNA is TGTGCCACGGGGATGGGGACTGAAGCTTTCCTT. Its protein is CATGMGTEAFL.